Listed below are T cell receptor beta chains from one sample, sequenced in a study of human T cells and chemical hapten exposure. TCRdb independently ran MiXCR on the RACE reads; one entry per CDR3 protein. The sample lists over 85,000 distinct CDR3 sequences, just under 9% seen once, with approximately 2.8% in the top ten. Sequencing was done on a sample of whole blood. The source of these receptors is a female donor in good health. Some clones in this sample may be carry-over from other donors' samples. Each CDR3 is given with its conserved first and last residue. A D gene is named only where the DNA matches it firmly. The size field is filled for only some rows; it gives once, few, many or a size class.

J gene	D gene	CDR3 length	V gene	clone size	CDR3 DNA	CDR3 protein
TRBJ1-5	.	12	TRBV19	.	TGTGTCAGTACAGGTGGGAATCAGCCCCAGCATTTT	CVSTGGNQPQHF
TRBJ1-1	.	13	TRBV30	few	TGTGCCTGGAGCGCGAACATGAACACTGAAGCTTTCTTT	CAWSANMNTEAFF
TRBJ2-1	TRBD1	16	TRBV5-1	.	TGCGCCAGCAGCTTGGTGGGGACAGGCACCTACAATGAGCAGTTCTTC	CASSLVGTGTYNEQFF
TRBJ2-1	.	14	TRBV12-3/TRBV12-4	.	TGTGCCAGCAGTCCGACAGGAAGGGTCAATGAGCAGTTCTTC	CASSPTGRVNEQFF
TRBJ2-4	.	15	TRBV27	.	TGTGCCAGCAGTCCGCGAGACAGAGGCCTTAGCATTCAGTACTTC	CASSPRDRGLSIQYF
TRBJ2-1	TRBD2	18	TRBV4-3	few	TGCGCCAGCAGCCATTACCTTAGCGGGAGTAGGTCCTACAATGAGCAGTTCTTC	CASSHYLSGSRSYNEQFF
TRBJ1-2	.	12	TRBV20-1	few	TGCAGTGCTAGTACAAATAACTATGGCTACACCTTC	CSASTNNYGYTF
TRBJ2-3	.	13	TRBV2	.	TGTGCCAGCAGTGGGGACCTTACAGATACGCAGTATTTT	CASSGDLTDTQYF
TRBJ1-5	TRBD1	16	TRBV7-2	many	TGTGCCAGCAGCTTAGGGGGGACAGGGGTACATCAGCCCCAGCATTTT	CASSLGGTGVHQPQHF
TRBJ1-1	TRBD1	16	TRBV7-9	few	TGTGCCAGCAGCTTAGAGCGGACAGGGGGCCCGACCTTAGCTTTCTTT	CASSLERTGGPTLAFF
TRBJ2-7	.	15	TRBV14	few	TGTGCCAGCAGCCAAGACTGGGTGCGGACTGACGAGCAGTACTTC	CASSQDWVRTDEQYF
TRBJ2-7	.	14	TRBV5-5	few	TGTGCCAGCAGCTTGGAGCCCAGGGACTACGAGCAGTACTTC	CASSLEPRDYEQYF
TRBJ2-3	TRBD1	15	TRBV29-1	few	TGCAGCGTCCCTACAGGGACAGGGTTGGCAGATACGCAGTATTTT	CSVPTGTGLADTQYF
TRBJ1-1	.	14	TRBV6-2/TRBV6-3	many	TGTGCCAGCAGCCGACGCCCCCCGAACACTGAAGCTTTCTTT	CASSRRPPNTEAFF
TRBJ1-1	.	14	TRBV6-6	.	TGTGCCAGCAGTTTCATGGGGATGAACACTGAAGCTTTCTTT	CASSFMGMNTEAFF
TRBJ1-5	.	13	TRBV28	.	TGTGCCAGCAGCCGGTCGGGCAATCAGCCCCAGCATTTT	CASSRSGNQPQHF
TRBJ2-3	TRBD2	16	TRBV6-2/TRBV6-3	few	TGTGCCAGCAGACCCGGGACTAGCGGAAGCACAGATACGCAGTATTTT	CASRPGTSGSTDTQYF
TRBJ2-1	.	18	TRBV5-1	many	TGCGCCAGCAGCTTGCGGGTCTCTCGGGAGAGTCGGTACAATGAGCAGTTCTTC	CASSLRVSRESRYNEQFF
TRBJ2-3	TRBD1	14	TRBV12-3/TRBV12-4	.	TGTGCCAGCAGGAGACAGGGTTTTGTAGATACGCAGTATTTT	CASRRQGFVDTQYF
TRBJ2-5	.	12	TRBV10-3	many	TGTGCCATCAGTGAACAGGGTGAGACCCAGTACTTC	CAISEQGETQYF
TRBJ2-1	.	15	TRBV5-1	few	TGCGCCAGCGCAGCAGCGGGTGAGAAGTACAATGAGCAGTTCTTC	CASAAAGEKYNEQFF
TRBJ2-2	TRBD2	15	TRBV28	few	TGTGCCAGCGGAATCTCTAGCGGGATCCTCGGGGAGCTGTTTTTT	CASGISSGILGELFF
TRBJ1-1	.	18	TRBV6-2/TRBV6-3	many	TGTGCCAGCAGCCCGCGACGGGTCCCCGGGTGGATACACTCTGAAGCTTTCTTT	CASSPRRVPGWIHSEAFF
TRBJ2-3	TRBD2	13	TRBV20-1	.	TGCAGTGCTCCGACTAGCGGGCAGGATACGCAGTATTTT	CSAPTSGQDTQYF
TRBJ2-3	.	15	TRBV12-3/TRBV12-4	few	TGTGCCAGCAGTTTAGCGCCTGGTTCCACAGATACGCAGTATTTT	CASSLAPGSTDTQYF